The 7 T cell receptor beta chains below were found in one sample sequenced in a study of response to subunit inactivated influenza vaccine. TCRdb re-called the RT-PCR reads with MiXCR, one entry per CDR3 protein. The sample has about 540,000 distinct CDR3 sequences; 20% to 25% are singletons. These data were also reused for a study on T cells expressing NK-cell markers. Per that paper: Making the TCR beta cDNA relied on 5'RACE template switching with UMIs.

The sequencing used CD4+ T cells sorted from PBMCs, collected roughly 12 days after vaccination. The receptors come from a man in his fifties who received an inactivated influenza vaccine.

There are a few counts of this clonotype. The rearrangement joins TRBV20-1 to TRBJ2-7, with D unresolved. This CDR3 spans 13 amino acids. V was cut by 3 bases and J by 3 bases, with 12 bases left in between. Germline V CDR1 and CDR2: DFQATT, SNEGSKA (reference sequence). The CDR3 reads CSASPAQNYEQYF. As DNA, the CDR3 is TGCAGTGCTAGCCCCGCACAAAACTACGAGCAGTACTTC.

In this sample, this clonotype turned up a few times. CDR3 sequence reads: CASSEWGSTGSLGNIQYF. CDR3 in DNA: TGTGCCAGCAGTGAATGGGGATCAACCGGCTCGTTGGGAAACATTCAGTACTTC. The V and J genes are TRBV2 and TRBJ2-4; no reliable D call. The V end lost 2 bases, the J end lost 6 bases, and 23 bases lay between the germline ends. Per the germline V gene, CDR1 is SNHLY and CDR2 is FYNNEI. CDR3 size: 18 residues.

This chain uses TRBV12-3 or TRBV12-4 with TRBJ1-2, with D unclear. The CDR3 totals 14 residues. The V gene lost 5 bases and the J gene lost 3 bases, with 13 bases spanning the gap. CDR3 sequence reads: CASSRGASYYGYTF. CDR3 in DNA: TGTGCCAGCAGTCGCGGAGCCTCCTACTATGGCTACACCTTC.

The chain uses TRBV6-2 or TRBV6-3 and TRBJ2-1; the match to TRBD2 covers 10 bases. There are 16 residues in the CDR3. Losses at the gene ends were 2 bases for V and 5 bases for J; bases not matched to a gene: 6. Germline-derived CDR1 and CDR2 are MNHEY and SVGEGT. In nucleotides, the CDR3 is TGTGCCAGCAGTTACCCCGGACTAGCGGAGAACAATGAGCAGTTCTTC. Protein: CASSYPGLAENNEQFF.

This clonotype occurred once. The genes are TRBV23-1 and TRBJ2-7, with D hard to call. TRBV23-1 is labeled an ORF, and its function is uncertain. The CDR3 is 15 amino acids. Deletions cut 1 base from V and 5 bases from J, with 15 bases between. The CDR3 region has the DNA TGCGCCAGCAGTCAATGGGTCGTCAGGTACAACGAGCAGTACTTC. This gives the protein CASSQWVVRYNEQYF.

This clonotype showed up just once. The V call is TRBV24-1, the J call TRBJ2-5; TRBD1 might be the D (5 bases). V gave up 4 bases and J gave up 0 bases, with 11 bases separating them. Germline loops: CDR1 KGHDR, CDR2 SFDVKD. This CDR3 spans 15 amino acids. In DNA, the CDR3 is TGTGCCACCAGTGACCCCACAGGATACCAAGAGACCCAGTACTTC. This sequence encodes CATSDPTGYQETQYF.

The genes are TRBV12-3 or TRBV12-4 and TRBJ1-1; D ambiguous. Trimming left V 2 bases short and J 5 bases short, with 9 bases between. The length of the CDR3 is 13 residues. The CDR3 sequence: CASSLSLGTEAFF. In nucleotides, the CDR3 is TGTGCCAGCAGTTTATCTCTGGGGACTGAAGCTTTCTTT.